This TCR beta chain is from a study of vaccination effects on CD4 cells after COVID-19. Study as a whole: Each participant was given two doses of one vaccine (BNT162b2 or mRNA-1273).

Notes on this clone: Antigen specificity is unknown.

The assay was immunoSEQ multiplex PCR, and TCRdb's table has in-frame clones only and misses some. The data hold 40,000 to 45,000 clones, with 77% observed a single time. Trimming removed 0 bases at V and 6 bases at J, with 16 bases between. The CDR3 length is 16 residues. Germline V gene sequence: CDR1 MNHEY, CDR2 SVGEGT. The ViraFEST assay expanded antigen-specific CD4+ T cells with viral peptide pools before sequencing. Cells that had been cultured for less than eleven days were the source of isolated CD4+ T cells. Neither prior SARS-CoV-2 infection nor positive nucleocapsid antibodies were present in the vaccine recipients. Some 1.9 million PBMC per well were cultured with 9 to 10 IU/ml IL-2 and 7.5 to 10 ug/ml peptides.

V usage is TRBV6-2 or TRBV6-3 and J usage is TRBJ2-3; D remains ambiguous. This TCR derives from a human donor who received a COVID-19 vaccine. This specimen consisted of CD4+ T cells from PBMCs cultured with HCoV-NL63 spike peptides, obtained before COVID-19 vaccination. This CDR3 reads CASSYSGRGPRDTQYF. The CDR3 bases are TGTGCCAGCAGTTACTCGGGCAGAGGTCCGAGGGATACGCAGTATTTT.